These T cell receptor beta chains were read from a single sample in a study of naive and memory T cell subsets. TCRdb passed the UMI-ligation and nested PCR reads through MiXCR, listing each CDR3 protein once. The sample consists of some 100,000 distinct CDR3 sequences, about 7% of them appearing once. Sequenced: central memory CD4+ T cells from blood. These receptors all stem from a human donor in good health. Each CDR3 is given with its conserved first and last residue. D genes are given only for firm matches. For some rows the clone size is stated as once, few or many, or as a class when expanded; others skip it.

many TRBJ1-6 TRBV12-3/TRBV12-4 NA TGTGCCAGCAGTTTCCAAACCGATTATAATTCACCCCTCCACTTT CASSFQTDYNSPLHF
many TRBJ2-1 TRBV18 TRBD2 TGTGCCAGCTCACCAAAGCGGGAGAGAGGTAATGAGCAGTTCTTC CASSPKRERGNEQFF
many TRBJ1-1 TRBV7-3 NA TGTGCCAGCAGCTTAACAGGGAGCACCCTTCGTAGCGTGAACACTGAAGCTTTCTTT CASSLTGSTLRSVNTEAFF
many TRBJ1-1 TRBV5-1 TRBD1 TGCGCCAGCAGCTTCATACAGGGGAGGGTGAACACTGAAGCTTTCTTT CASSFIQGRVNTEAFF
many TRBJ1-2 TRBV27 NA TGTGCCAGCAGTCCACGAACCGACAGAAACTATGGCTACACCTTC CASSPRTDRNYGYTF
many TRBJ2-7 TRBV19 TRBD1 TGTGCCAGTAGTTCAGAGACAGGGGGCTCCTACGAGCAGTACTTC CASSSETGGSYEQYF
NA TRBJ1-4 TRBV27 NA TGTGCCAGCAGTGCCCTCGGGAGGAGTGAAAAACTGTTTTTT CASSALGRSEKLFF
few TRBJ1-1 TRBV30 NA TGTGCCTGGAGTGTATCCAGGTCCACTGAAGCTTTCTTT CAWSVSRSTEAFF
NA TRBJ1-1 TRBV7-9 TRBD1 TGTGCCAGCAGCTGGGGACAGGACACTGAAGCTTTCTTT CASSWGQDTEAFF
many TRBJ2-4 TRBV20-1 NA TGCAGTGCTAGAGATCCCCAGACTTCGTGGGACATTCAGTACTTC CSARDPQTSWDIQYF
many TRBJ2-3 TRBV7-9 NA TGTGCCAGCAGCTTAGGGGAATTTCGCACAGATACGCAGTATTTT CASSLGEFRTDTQYF
many TRBJ1-2 TRBV12-3/TRBV12-4 TRBD1 TGTGCCAGCAGCATACCCGGACAGGGCAACTATGGCTACACCTTC CASSIPGQGNYGYTF
few TRBJ2-1 TRBV7-9 NA TGTGCCAGCAGCTCTAGGGGGAAGGGATCCAATGAGCAGTTCTTC CASSSRGKGSNEQFF
many TRBJ2-5 TRBV20-1 NA TGCAGTGCTATGGGAGAGCTAGAAGATCAAGAGACCCAGTACTTC CSAMGELEDQETQYF
NA TRBJ1-2 TRBV28 NA TGTGCCAGCAGTTTACGGGGGGCGCGTGTTGGCTACACCTTC CASSLRGARVGYTF
many TRBJ1-2 TRBV18 NA TGTGCCAGCTCACCGAAAGGTTACTATGGCTACACCTTC CASSPKGYYGYTF
many TRBJ1-2 TRBV13 NA TGTGCCAGCAGCTCGCTCACAGGGTCCTATGGCTACACCTTC CASSSLTGSYGYTF
few TRBJ2-3 TRBV6-6 NA TGTGCCAGCCAACTCACTTTGAGCACAGATACGCAGTATTTT CASQLTLSTDTQYF
many TRBJ2-3 TRBV12-3/TRBV12-4 NA TGTGCCAGCAGCCCTTCTAGCAGTATTAGCACAGATACGCAGTATTTT CASSPSSSISTDTQYF
many TRBJ1-5 TRBV10-3 NA TGTGCCAGCACCGCGACAGGCAATCAGCCCCAGCATTTT CASTATGNQPQHF
many TRBJ2-3 TRBV6-5 NA TGTGCCAGCAGGCGTGGACAGCGCACAGATACGCAGTATTTT CASRRGQRTDTQYF
many TRBJ2-6 TRBV29-1 NA TGCAGCGTTGAAGCAGGGCTTGGGGCCAACGTCCTGACTTTC CSVEAGLGANVLTF
many TRBJ1-1 TRBV19 NA TGTGCCAGTAGCTCCGACGGGGCTGACACTGAAGCTTTCTTT CASSSDGADTEAFF
few TRBJ2-1 TRBV7-2 TRBD2 TGTGCCAGCAGCACAAGCGGGAGTACTAATGAGCAGTTCTTC CASSTSGSTNEQFF
many TRBJ2-5 TRBV18 NA TGTGCCAGCTCACCTGAGGCGGGACACGGGGTCGAGACCCAGTACTTC CASSPEAGHGVETQYF
NA TRBJ2-2 TRBV11-3 NA TGTGCCAGCAGCACCCGGTTGGGCGGGGAGCTGTTTTTT CASSTRLGGELFF